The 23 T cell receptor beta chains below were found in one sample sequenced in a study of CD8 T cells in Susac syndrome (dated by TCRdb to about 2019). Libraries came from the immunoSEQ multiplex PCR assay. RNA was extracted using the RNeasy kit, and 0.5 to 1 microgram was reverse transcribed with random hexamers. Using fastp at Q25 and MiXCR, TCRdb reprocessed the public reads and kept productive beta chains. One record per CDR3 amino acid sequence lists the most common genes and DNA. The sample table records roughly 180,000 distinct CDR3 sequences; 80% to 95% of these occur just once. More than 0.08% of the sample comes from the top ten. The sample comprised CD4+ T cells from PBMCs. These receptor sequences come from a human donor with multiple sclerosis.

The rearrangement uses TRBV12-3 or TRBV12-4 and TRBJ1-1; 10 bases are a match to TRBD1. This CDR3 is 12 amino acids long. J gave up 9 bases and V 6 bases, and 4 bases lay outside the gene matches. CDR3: CASRPTGGQAFF. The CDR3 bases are TGTGCCAGCAGACCGACAGGGGGCCAAGCTTTCTTT.

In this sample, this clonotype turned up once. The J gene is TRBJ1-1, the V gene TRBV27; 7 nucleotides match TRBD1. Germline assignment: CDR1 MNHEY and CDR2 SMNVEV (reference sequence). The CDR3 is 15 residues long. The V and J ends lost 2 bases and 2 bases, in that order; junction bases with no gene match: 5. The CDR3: CASSLLGTENTEAFF. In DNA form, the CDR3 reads TGTGCCAGCAGTTTACTAGGGACAGAAAACACTGAAGCTTTCTTT.

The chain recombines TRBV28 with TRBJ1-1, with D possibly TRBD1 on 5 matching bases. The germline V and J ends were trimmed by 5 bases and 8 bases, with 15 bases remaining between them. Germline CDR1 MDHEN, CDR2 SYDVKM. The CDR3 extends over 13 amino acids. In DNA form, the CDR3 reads TGTGCCAGCAGTCTCTTCGGGGGGGAAGAAGCTTTCTTT. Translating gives CASSLFGGEEAFF.

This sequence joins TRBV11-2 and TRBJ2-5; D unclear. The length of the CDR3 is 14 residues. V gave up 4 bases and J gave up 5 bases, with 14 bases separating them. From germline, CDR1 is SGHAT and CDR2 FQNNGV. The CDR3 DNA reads TGTGCCAGCAGCTCCTGGGGAAGCGTGGAGACCCAGTACTTC. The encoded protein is CASSSWGSVETQYF.

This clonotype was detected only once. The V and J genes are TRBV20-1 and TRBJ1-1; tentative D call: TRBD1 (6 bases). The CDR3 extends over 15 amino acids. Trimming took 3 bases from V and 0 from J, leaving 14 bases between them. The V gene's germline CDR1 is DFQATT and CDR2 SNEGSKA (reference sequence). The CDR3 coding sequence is TGCAGTGCTAGGAGCCAGGGGTTTATGAACACTGAAGCTTTCTTT. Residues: CSARSQGFMNTEAFF.

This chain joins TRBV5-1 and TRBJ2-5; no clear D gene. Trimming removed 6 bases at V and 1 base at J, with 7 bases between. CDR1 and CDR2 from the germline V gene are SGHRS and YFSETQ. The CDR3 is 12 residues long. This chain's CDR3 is CASMASQETQYF. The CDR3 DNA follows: TGCGCCAGCATGGCTAGCCAAGAGACCCAGTACTTC.

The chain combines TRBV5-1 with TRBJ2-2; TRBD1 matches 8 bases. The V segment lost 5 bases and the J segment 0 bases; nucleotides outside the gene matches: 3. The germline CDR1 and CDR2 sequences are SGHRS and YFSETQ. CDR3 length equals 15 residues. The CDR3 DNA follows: TGCGCCAGCAGACCGACAGGGGCGAACACCGGGGAGCTGTTTTTT. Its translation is CASRPTGANTGELFF.

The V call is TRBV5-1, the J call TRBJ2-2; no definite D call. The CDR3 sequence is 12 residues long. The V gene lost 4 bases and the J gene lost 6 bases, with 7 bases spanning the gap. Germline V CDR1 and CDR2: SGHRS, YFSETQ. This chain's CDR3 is CASSDPAGELFF. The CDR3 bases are TGCGCCAGCAGCGATCCCGCCGGGGAGCTGTTTTTT.

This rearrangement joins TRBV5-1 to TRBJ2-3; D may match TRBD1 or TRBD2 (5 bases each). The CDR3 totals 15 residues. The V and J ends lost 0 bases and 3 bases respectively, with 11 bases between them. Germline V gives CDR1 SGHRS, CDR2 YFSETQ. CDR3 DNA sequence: TGCGCCAGCAGCTTGGGGACACCGGGGACAGATACGCAGTATTTT. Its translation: CASSLGTPGTDTQYF.

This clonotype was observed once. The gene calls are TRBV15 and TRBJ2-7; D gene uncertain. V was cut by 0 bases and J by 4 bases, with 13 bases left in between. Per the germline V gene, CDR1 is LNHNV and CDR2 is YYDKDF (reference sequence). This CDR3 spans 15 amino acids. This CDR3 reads CATSRERQIGYEQYF. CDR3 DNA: TGTGCCACCAGCAGAGAGCGGCAAATCGGATACGAGCAGTACTTC.

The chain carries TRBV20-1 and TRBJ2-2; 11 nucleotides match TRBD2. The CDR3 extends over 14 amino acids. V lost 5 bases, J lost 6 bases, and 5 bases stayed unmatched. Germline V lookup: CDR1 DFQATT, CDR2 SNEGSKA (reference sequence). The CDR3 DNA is TGCAGTGCTGTGACTAGCGGGAAGGCCGGGGAGCTGTTTTTT. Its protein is CSAVTSGKAGELFF.

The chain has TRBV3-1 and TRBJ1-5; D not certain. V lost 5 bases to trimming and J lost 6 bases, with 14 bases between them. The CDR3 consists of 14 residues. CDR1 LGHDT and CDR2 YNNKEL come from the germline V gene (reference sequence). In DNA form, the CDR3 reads TGTGCCAGCAGCACGCGTCTAGTCGGTCAGCCCCAGCATTTT. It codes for CASSTRLVGQPQHF.

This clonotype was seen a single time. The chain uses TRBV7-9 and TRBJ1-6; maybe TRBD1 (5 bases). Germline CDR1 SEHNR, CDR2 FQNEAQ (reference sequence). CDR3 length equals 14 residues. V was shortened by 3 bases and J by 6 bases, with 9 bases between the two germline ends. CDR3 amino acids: CASSLGRTNSPLHF. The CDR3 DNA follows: TGTGCCAGCAGCTTGGGACGGACTAATTCACCCCTCCACTTT.

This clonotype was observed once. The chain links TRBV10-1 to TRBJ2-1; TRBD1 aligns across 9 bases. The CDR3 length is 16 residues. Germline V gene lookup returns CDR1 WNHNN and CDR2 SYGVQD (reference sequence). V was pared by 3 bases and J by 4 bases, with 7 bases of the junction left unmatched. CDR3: CASSDQGTGQYNEQFF. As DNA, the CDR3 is TGCGCCAGCAGTGACCAAGGGACAGGGCAGTACAATGAGCAGTTCTTC.

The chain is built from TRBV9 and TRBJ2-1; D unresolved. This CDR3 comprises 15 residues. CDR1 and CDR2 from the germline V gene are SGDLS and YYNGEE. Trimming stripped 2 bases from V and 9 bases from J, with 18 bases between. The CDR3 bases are TGTGCCAGCAGCGTTTCTAGGGCAAGTTCTGGTGAGCAGTTCTTC. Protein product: CASSVSRASSGEQFF.

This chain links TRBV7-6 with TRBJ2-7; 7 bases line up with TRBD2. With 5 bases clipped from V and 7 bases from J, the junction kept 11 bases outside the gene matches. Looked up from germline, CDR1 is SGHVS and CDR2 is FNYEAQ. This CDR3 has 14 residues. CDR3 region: CASSPRGLGGEQYF. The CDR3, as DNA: TGTGCCAGCAGCCCCCGAGGCCTCGGGGGGGAGCAGTACTTC.

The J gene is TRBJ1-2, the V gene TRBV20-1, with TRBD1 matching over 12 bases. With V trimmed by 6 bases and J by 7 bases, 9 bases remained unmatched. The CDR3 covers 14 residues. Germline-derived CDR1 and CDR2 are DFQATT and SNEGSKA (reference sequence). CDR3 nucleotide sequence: TGCAGTGCCCCAGGGGGACAGGGGGCACTTGGCTACACCTTC. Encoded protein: CSAPGGQGALGYTF.

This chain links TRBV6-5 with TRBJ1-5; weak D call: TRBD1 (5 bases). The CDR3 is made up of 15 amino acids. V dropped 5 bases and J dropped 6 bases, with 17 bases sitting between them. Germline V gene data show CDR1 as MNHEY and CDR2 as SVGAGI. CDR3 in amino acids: CASSPRSAGGQPQHF. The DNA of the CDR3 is TGTGCCAGCAGTCCCCGGAGTGCCGGGGGTCAGCCCCAGCATTTT.

The CDR3 DNA reads TGTGCCAGCAGCCTCCCCCTCGACAGGGGTGATGGCTACACCTTC. Its protein product is CASSLPLDRGDGYTF. The rearrangement uses TRBV5-4 and TRBJ1-2, with TRBD1 matching over 8 bases. Germline V lookup: CDR1 SGHNT, CDR2 YYREEE (reference sequence). This CDR3 is 15 amino acids long. The V segment lost 4 bases and the J segment 6 bases; nucleotides outside the gene matches: 11.

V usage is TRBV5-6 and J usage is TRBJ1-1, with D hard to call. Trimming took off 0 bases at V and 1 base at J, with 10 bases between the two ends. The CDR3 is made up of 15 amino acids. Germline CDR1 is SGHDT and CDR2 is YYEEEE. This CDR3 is CASSLVSNANTEAFF. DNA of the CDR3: TGTGCCAGCAGCTTGGTTAGTAACGCGAACACTGAAGCTTTCTTT.

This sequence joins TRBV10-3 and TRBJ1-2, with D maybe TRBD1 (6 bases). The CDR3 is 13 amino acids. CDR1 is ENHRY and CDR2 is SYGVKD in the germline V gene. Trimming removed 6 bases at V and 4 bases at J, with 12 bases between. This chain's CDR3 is CAIRRTEPYGYTF. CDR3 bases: TGTGCCATCAGGAGGACAGAGCCCTATGGCTACACCTTC.

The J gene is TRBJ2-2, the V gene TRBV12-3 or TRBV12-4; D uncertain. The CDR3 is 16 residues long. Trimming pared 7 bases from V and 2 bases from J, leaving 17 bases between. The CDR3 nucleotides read TGTGCCAGCACCCTGAGATTGGGCAGAAACACCGGGGAGCTGTTTTTT. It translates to CASTLRLGRNTGELFF.

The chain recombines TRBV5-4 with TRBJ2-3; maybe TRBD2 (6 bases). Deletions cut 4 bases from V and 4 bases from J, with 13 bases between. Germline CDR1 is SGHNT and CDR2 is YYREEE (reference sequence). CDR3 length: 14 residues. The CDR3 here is CASSPGGSADTQYF. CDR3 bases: TGTGCCAGCAGCCCTGGGGGGTCCGCAGATACGCAGTATTTT.